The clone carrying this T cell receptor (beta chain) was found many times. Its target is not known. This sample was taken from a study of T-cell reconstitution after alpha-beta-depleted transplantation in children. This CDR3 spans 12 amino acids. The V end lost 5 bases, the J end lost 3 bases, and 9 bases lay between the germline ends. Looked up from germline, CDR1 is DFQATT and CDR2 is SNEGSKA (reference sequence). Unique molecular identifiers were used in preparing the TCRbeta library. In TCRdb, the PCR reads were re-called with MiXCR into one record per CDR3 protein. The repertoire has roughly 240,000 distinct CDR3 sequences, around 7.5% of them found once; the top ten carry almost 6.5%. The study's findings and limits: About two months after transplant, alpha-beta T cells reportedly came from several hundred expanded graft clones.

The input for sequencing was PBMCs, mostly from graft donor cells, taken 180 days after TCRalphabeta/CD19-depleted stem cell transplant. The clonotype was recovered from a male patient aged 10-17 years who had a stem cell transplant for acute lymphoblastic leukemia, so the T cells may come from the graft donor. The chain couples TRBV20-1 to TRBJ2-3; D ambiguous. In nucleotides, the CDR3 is TGCAGTGCTCGTAAGAGAACAGATACGCAGTATTTT. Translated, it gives CSARKRTDTQYF.